The clone carrying this TCR beta chain was seen a few times. Its specificity is not known. Alongside a J-beta primer mix, a sample-barcoded 5' primer served in a second PCR lasting about 6 to 12 cycles. TCRdb passed the 5' RACE reads through MiXCR, listing each CDR3 protein once. The sample yields hundreds of thousands of distinct CDR3 sequences, under 45% seen once. Germline-derived CDR1 and CDR2 are DFQATT and SNEGSKA (reference sequence). CDR3 length: 16 residues. Trimming cost V 0 bases and J 4 bases, with 16 bases left between them. This record comes from a study of blood T cells in healthy people across ages. General study results and limits: Across samples, TCR beta diversity tracked strongly with naive T cell percentage.

Peripheral blood was drawn, roughly 10 milliliters per donor. Extractions gave at least 5.5 micrograms of total RNA per sample. The sample consisted of blood. This chain uses TRBV20-1 with TRBJ2-1; D is possibly TRBD1 or TRBD2 (6 bases each). This clonotype originated in a man aged 55 to 69 in good health. The DNA for the CDR3 is TGCAGTGCTAGAGATAGGGTCGGGGGCCGTTACAATGAGCAGTTCTTC. Protein product: CSARDRVGGRYNEQFF.